Included here is one T cell receptor (beta chain) sequence, with context. Its target is unknown. The entry originates in a study of response to subunit inactivated influenza vaccine. TCRdb ran MiXCR on the RT-PCR reads and lists one entry per CDR3 protein. Of about 580,000 distinct CDR3 sequences in the sample, approximately 14% are singletons; the top ten hold roughly 11%. Study outcomes and limitations: Authors suggested few new T cells are recruited by each seasonal influenza vaccination.

Trimming removed 3 bases from V and 3 bases from J, with 8 bases in between. The CDR3 is 13 residues long. Per the germline V gene, CDR1 is SGHTA and CDR2 is FQGNSA. Specimen: PBMCs from blood, collected roughly 12 days after vaccination. The clonotype comes from a man between 50 and 59 years old who received an inactivated influenza vaccine. This rearrangement joins TRBV7-2 to TRBJ2-5; D ambiguous. The CDR3 region has the DNA TGTGCCAGCAGCTTGCAGATTAAAGAGACCCAGTACTTC. Its translation is CASSLQIKETQYF.